The table lists the clone carrying this T cell receptor (beta chain) with many counts. The antigen is unknown. In patients aged 18 to 65, hyperthyroidism was newly diagnosed, with duration under 2 months. Those patients with uncontrolled infection, other autoimmune disease, pregnancy or lactation were excluded. Amplified regions were TCR beta CDR3 sequences from RNA transcripts. The HTBI primer set served for first-round RT-PCR of the TCR CDR3. From the multiplex PCR reads, TCRdb called clonotypes with MiXCR, one entry per CDR3 protein. The sample has 500,000 to 600,000 distinct CDR3 sequences, about half seen once. The data belong to a study of T cells in Graves' hyperthyroidism and ophthalmopathy. Whole-study results and caveats: Most clonotypes expanded in the thyroid (above 0.001) were also present in blood. Onset of ophthalmopathy came a median approximately 6.5 months after the model predicted it.

This CDR3 comprises 15 residues. Germline loops: CDR1 SGHTA, CDR2 FQGNSA. With 6 bases removed from V and 0 bases from J, the gap between germline ends came to 12 bases. The genes are TRBV7-2 and TRBJ1-5; unclear D gene. The sample taken for sequencing was peripheral blood or thyroid tissue (not recorded which). The sequence came from a woman between 18 and 29 years old with Graves' hyperthyroidism. The CDR3 nucleotides read TGTGCCAGCAGTTCGGACGTGTATAGCAATCAGCCCCAGCATTTT. The encoded protein is CASSSDVYSNQPQHF.